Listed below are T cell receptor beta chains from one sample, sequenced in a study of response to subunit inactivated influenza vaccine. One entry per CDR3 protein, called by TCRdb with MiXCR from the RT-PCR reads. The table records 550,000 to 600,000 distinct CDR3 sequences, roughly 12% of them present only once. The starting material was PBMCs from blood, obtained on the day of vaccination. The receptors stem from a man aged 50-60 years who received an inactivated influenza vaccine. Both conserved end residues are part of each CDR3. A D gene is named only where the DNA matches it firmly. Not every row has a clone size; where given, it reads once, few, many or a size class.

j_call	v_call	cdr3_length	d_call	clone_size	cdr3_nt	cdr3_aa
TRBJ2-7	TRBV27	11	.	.	TGTGCCAGCAGGTACAGGGACGGGCAGTACTTC	CASRYRDGQYF
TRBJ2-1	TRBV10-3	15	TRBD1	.	TGTGCCATCAGCCAAGACAGGGGGCGCGTTAATGAGCAGTTCTTC	CAISQDRGRVNEQFF
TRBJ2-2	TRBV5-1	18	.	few	TGCGCCAGCAGCTTCACGACAGGTTATACATCTCGGGCCGGGGAGCTGTTTTTT	CASSFTTGYTSRAGELFF
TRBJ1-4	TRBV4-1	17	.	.	TGCGCCAGCAGCCACCCCTTAAGGGGAACAACTAATGAAAAACTGTTTTTT	CASSHPLRGTTNEKLFF
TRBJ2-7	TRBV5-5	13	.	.	TGTGCCAGCAGCGCAAAGCTAACAGAGAAGCAGTACTTC	CASSAKLTEKQYF
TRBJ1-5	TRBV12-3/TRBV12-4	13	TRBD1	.	TGTGCCAGCGGTACAGGGGGCAATCAGCCCCAGCATTTT	CASGTGGNQPQHF
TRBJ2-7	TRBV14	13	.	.	TGTGCCAGCAGCCCCGACAGACTCAACGAGCAGTACTTC	CASSPDRLNEQYF
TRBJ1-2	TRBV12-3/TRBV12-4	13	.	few	TGTGCCAGCAGTCCCAGGGACGGCTATGGCTACACCTTC	CASSPRDGYGYTF
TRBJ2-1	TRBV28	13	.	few	TGTGCCAGCAGTTTCCGGGACTACAATGAGCAGTTCTTC	CASSFRDYNEQFF
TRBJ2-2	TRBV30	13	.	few	TGTGCCTGGACGAGCAGAAACACCGGGGAGCTGTTTTTT	CAWTSRNTGELFF
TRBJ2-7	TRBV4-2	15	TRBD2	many	TGTGCCAGCAGCCAAGAAGAGCGGGGGATCTACGAGCAGTACTTC	CASSQEERGIYEQYF
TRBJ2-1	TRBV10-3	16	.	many	TGTGCCATCAGCACAGGGTCGAATTGGCTATACAATGAGCAGTTCTTC	CAISTGSNWLYNEQFF
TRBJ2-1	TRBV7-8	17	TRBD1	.	TGTGCCAGCAGCCCAGGGGGCCCAATTCACCGGCGGAATGAGCAGTTCTTC	CASSPGGPIHRRNEQFF
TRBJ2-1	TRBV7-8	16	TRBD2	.	TGTGCCAGCAGCTCCGCGACTAGCGGGGGGGTCAGAGAGCAGTTCTTC	CASSSATSGGVREQFF
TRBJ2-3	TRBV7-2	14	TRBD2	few	TGTGCCAGCAGCTTAGGGGACTATTCAGATACGCAGTATTTT	CASSLGDYSDTQYF
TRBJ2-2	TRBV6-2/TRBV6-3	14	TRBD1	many	TGTGCCAGCAGTTACTGGACAGGGTCCGGGGAGCTGTTTTTT	CASSYWTGSGELFF
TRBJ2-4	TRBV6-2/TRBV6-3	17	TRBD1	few	TGTGCCAGCCGTCCACGGGACAGGGGGCTCGTGGGCAACATTCAGTACTTC	CASRPRDRGLVGNIQYF
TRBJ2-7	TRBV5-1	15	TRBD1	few	TGCGCCAGCAGCTTGACAGGGGCCCTCCTCTACGAGCAGTACTTC	CASSLTGALLYEQYF
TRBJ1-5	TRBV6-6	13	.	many	TGTGCCAGCAGTTATACCAGCAATCAGCCCCAGCATTTT	CASSYTSNQPQHF
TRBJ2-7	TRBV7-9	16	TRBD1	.	TGTGCCAGCAGCTTTTCTACAGGACAGGGGGATCACGAGCAGTACTTC	CASSFSTGQGDHEQYF
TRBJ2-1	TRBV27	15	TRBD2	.	TGTGCCAGCAGTTTTATCAGACTAGCGGCAATCTGGCAGTTCTTC	CASSFIRLAAIWQFF